Listed below are T cell receptor beta chains from one sample, sequenced in a study of T-cell reconstitution after alpha-beta-depleted transplantation in children. TCRdb re-derived calls from the PCR reads in MiXCR, one entry per CDR3 protein. Among about 210,000 distinct CDR3 sequences listed, approximately 17% were seen once. The source was PBMCs, mostly from graft donor cells, collected 360 days after TCRalphabeta/CD19-depleted stem cell transplant. These receptors all come from a male patient under 10 years old who had a stem cell transplant for acute lymphoblastic leukemia, so the T cells may come from the graft donor. CDR3s include the opening cysteine and the closing phenylalanine or tryptophan. The order of the fields is J gene, clone size, V gene, D gene, CDR3 protein, CDR3 DNA. The D gene is left open where the match is weak. The size entry is marked missing in some rows and otherwise reads once, few, many or a size class.

j_call: TRBJ2-7
clone_size: NA
v_call: TRBV6-1
d_call: NA
cdr3_aa: CASKDPGTSSYEQYF
cdr3_nt: TGTGCCAGCAAGGATCCGGGGACAAGCTCCTACGAGCAGTACTTC

j_call: TRBJ2-7
clone_size: NA
v_call: TRBV10-3
d_call: NA
cdr3_aa: CAISRDPDTPYEQYF
cdr3_nt: TGTGCCATCAGCCGGGACCCCGATACTCCCTACGAGCAGTACTTC

j_call: TRBJ1-2
clone_size: few
v_call: TRBV29-1
d_call: TRBD1
cdr3_aa: CSVLPRDRVHFANYGYTF
cdr3_nt: TGCAGCGTTCTCCCCCGGGACAGGGTACATTTCGCTAACTATGGCTACACCTTC

j_call: TRBJ2-1
clone_size: NA
v_call: TRBV2
d_call: NA
cdr3_aa: CASSVWQRNYNEQFF
cdr3_nt: TGTGCCAGCAGTGTGTGGCAGCGAAACTACAATGAGCAGTTCTTC

j_call: TRBJ1-5
clone_size: few
v_call: TRBV6-5
d_call: NA
cdr3_aa: CASSYSQRNQPQHF
cdr3_nt: TGTGCCAGCAGTTACTCCCAAAGAAATCAGCCCCAGCATTTT

j_call: TRBJ2-1
clone_size: NA
v_call: TRBV19
d_call: TRBD1
cdr3_aa: CASKARLGRTGWATTDEQFF
cdr3_nt: TGTGCCAGTAAAGCGCGTCTAGGTCGGACAGGGTGGGCCACTACGGATGAGCAGTTCTTC

j_call: TRBJ2-7
clone_size: few
v_call: TRBV20-1
d_call: NA
cdr3_aa: CSAREGGGLNYEQYF
cdr3_nt: TGCAGTGCTAGAGAGGGTGGTGGGCTGAACTACGAGCAGTACTTC

j_call: TRBJ2-3
clone_size: many
v_call: TRBV9
d_call: NA
cdr3_aa: CASSERLYRDTQYF
cdr3_nt: TGTGCCAGCAGCGAGCGACTCTACCGAGATACGCAGTATTTT

j_call: TRBJ2-2
clone_size: many
v_call: TRBV10-3
d_call: TRBD1
cdr3_aa: CAIRDRENTGELFF
cdr3_nt: TGTGCCATCAGGGACAGGGAGAACACCGGGGAGCTGTTTTTT

j_call: TRBJ1-2
clone_size: few
v_call: TRBV7-9
d_call: NA
cdr3_aa: CASSASEANYGYTF
cdr3_nt: TGTGCCAGCAGCGCCAGCGAGGCTAACTATGGCTACACCTTC

j_call: TRBJ2-1
clone_size: few
v_call: TRBV19
d_call: TRBD1
cdr3_aa: CASSIGDSPRNEQFF
cdr3_nt: TGTGCCAGTAGTATAGGGGACAGTCCTAGGAATGAGCAGTTCTTC

j_call: TRBJ2-7
clone_size: NA
v_call: TRBV4-2
d_call: TRBD2
cdr3_aa: CASSRGLAGGRSSDEQYF
cdr3_nt: TGTGCCAGCAGCCGAGGACTAGCGGGGGGGCGGAGTTCGGACGAGCAGTACTTC

j_call: TRBJ1-2
clone_size: NA
v_call: TRBV12-3/TRBV12-4
d_call: NA
cdr3_aa: CASSPGRNYGYTF
cdr3_nt: TGTGCCAGCAGTCCCGGACGGAACTATGGCTACACCTTC

j_call: TRBJ2-1
clone_size: many
v_call: TRBV20-1
d_call: TRBD2
cdr3_aa: CSARPTHGLAGGLGNEQFF
cdr3_nt: TGCAGTGCTAGACCGACACACGGACTAGCGGGAGGGCTGGGCAATGAGCAGTTCTTC

j_call: TRBJ2-7
clone_size: NA
v_call: TRBV15
d_call: TRBD1
cdr3_aa: CATSLLGQLYEQYF
cdr3_nt: TGTGCCACCAGCCTATTGGGACAGCTATACGAGCAGTACTTC

j_call: TRBJ1-1
clone_size: NA
v_call: TRBV5-6
d_call: TRBD1
cdr3_aa: CASSSEDRGGTEAFF
cdr3_nt: TGTGCCAGCAGCTCCGAAGACAGGGGAGGCACTGAAGCTTTCTTT

j_call: TRBJ1-2
clone_size: NA
v_call: TRBV12-3/TRBV12-4
d_call: NA
cdr3_aa: CASSFRWDYGYTF
cdr3_nt: TGTGCCAGCAGTTTCCGGTGGGACTATGGCTACACCTTC

j_call: TRBJ1-1
clone_size: NA
v_call: TRBV6-5
d_call: NA
cdr3_aa: CASSYGGSTEAFF
cdr3_nt: TGTGCCAGCAGTTACGGCGGGTCCACTGAAGCTTTCTTT

j_call: TRBJ1-2
clone_size: NA
v_call: TRBV18
d_call: NA
cdr3_aa: CASSPRQLYGYTF
cdr3_nt: TGTGCCAGCTCACCAAGGCAGCTCTATGGCTACACCTTC

j_call: TRBJ1-4
clone_size: few
v_call: TRBV5-6
d_call: TRBD1
cdr3_aa: CASSYDRGEKLFF
cdr3_nt: TGTGCCAGCAGCTACGACAGGGGTGAAAAACTGTTTTTT

j_call: TRBJ2-7
clone_size: few
v_call: TRBV20-1
d_call: NA
cdr3_aa: CSAHPGFGFEQYF
cdr3_nt: TGCAGTGCTCACCCGGGATTCGGGTTCGAGCAGTACTTC

j_call: TRBJ1-4
clone_size: few
v_call: TRBV4-2
d_call: TRBD1
cdr3_aa: CASSPPGQANEKLFF
cdr3_nt: TGTGCCAGCAGCCCTCCGGGACAGGCTAATGAAAAACTGTTTTTT

j_call: TRBJ2-1
clone_size: NA
v_call: TRBV10-2
d_call: NA
cdr3_aa: CASSESVEGFYNEQFF
cdr3_nt: TGCGCCAGCAGTGAGTCAGTAGAGGGGTTTTACAATGAGCAGTTCTTC

j_call: TRBJ1-1
clone_size: NA
v_call: TRBV7-8
d_call: NA
cdr3_aa: CASSPRTALANTEAFF
cdr3_nt: TGTGCCAGCAGCCCCCGGACAGCACTAGCGAACACTGAAGCTTTCTTT

j_call: TRBJ1-4
clone_size: NA
v_call: TRBV6-5
d_call: NA
cdr3_aa: CASSVTATNEKLFF
cdr3_nt: TGTGCCAGCAGCGTTACCGCAACTAATGAAAAACTGTTTTTT

j_call: TRBJ1-1
clone_size: few
v_call: TRBV6-5
d_call: NA
cdr3_aa: CASSFFGGQVRYTEAFF
cdr3_nt: TGTGCCAGCAGTTTCTTCGGGGGCCAGGTTCGGTATACTGAAGCTTTCTTT

j_call: TRBJ2-1
clone_size: few
v_call: TRBV4-1
d_call: TRBD1
cdr3_aa: CASSQGTGGTYNEQFF
cdr3_nt: TGCGCCAGCAGCCAGGGGACAGGGGGGACCTACAATGAGCAGTTCTTC

j_call: TRBJ1-3
clone_size: few
v_call: TRBV5-5
d_call: NA
cdr3_aa: CASSVPGASSGNTIYF
cdr3_nt: TGTGCCAGCAGCGTACCAGGGGCAAGCTCTGGAAACACCATATATTTT

j_call: TRBJ2-7
clone_size: few
v_call: TRBV5-1
d_call: NA
cdr3_aa: CASSPGSEQYF
cdr3_nt: TGCGCCAGCAGCCCAGGGTCCGAGCAGTACTTC

j_call: TRBJ2-1
clone_size: few
v_call: TRBV6-5
d_call: TRBD2
cdr3_aa: CASSYVLAGGLYNEQFF
cdr3_nt: TGTGCCAGCAGTTACGTCCTAGCGGGGGGGCTCTACAATGAGCAGTTCTTC

j_call: TRBJ1-5
clone_size: many
v_call: TRBV7-6
d_call: NA
cdr3_aa: CASSLDQNQPQHF
cdr3_nt: TGTGCCAGCAGCCTTGACCAGAATCAGCCCCAGCATTTT

j_call: TRBJ1-2
clone_size: few
v_call: TRBV29-1
d_call: TRBD1
cdr3_aa: CSVEGTDRATANYGYTF
cdr3_nt: TGCAGCGTTGAAGGGACAGACAGGGCCACAGCTAACTATGGCTACACCTTC

j_call: TRBJ2-3
clone_size: many
v_call: TRBV10-3
d_call: NA
cdr3_aa: CAILDGDTQYF
cdr3_nt: TGTGCCATCCTAGACGGGGATACGCAGTATTTT

j_call: TRBJ2-7
clone_size: NA
v_call: TRBV27
d_call: TRBD1
cdr3_aa: CASSFFSGTGVYEQYF
cdr3_nt: TGTGCCAGCAGTTTCTTCTCCGGGACAGGAGTTTACGAGCAGTACTTC

j_call: TRBJ2-5
clone_size: few
v_call: TRBV29-1
d_call: NA
cdr3_aa: CSVEGPRQGETQYF
cdr3_nt: TGCAGCGTTGAAGGGCCAAGGCAGGGCGAGACCCAGTACTTC

j_call: TRBJ2-7
clone_size: few
v_call: TRBV5-1
d_call: NA
cdr3_aa: CASSSLRDTGSYEQYF
cdr3_nt: TGCGCCAGCAGCTCACTCCGGGACACCGGATCCTACGAGCAGTACTTC

j_call: TRBJ2-4
clone_size: many
v_call: TRBV7-2
d_call: TRBD2
cdr3_aa: CASSLTGTSVAKNIQYF
cdr3_nt: TGTGCCAGCAGCCTAACCGGGACTAGCGTTGCCAAAAACATTCAGTACTTC

j_call: TRBJ2-7
clone_size: NA
v_call: TRBV28
d_call: TRBD2
cdr3_aa: CASRAPVTSGRSEQYF
cdr3_nt: TGTGCCAGCAGGGCCCCCGTAACTAGCGGGAGGAGTGAGCAGTACTTC

j_call: TRBJ2-4
clone_size: few
v_call: TRBV6-1
d_call: NA
cdr3_aa: CASSTRGGGENIQYF
cdr3_nt: TGTGCCAGCAGTACCCGGGGAGGGGGCGAAAACATTCAGTACTTC

j_call: TRBJ1-2
clone_size: NA
v_call: TRBV7-9
d_call: NA
cdr3_aa: CASERVGIDYGYTF
cdr3_nt: TGTGCCAGCGAGCGTGTCGGGATTGACTATGGCTACACCTTC

j_call: TRBJ2-2
clone_size: few
v_call: TRBV6-1
d_call: NA
cdr3_aa: CASSAGVGELFF
cdr3_nt: TGTGCCAGCAGCGCCGGGGTCGGGGAGCTGTTTTTT

j_call: TRBJ1-1
clone_size: few
v_call: TRBV6-5
d_call: NA
cdr3_aa: CASSYGAKDTEAFF
cdr3_nt: TGTGCCAGCAGTTACGGGGCAAAGGACACTGAAGCTTTCTTT

j_call: TRBJ2-2
clone_size: NA
v_call: TRBV12-3/TRBV12-4
d_call: NA
cdr3_aa: CASGPGPGNTGELFF
cdr3_nt: TGTGCCAGCGGGCCGGGGCCCGGGAACACCGGGGAGCTGTTTTTT

j_call: TRBJ2-7
clone_size: few
v_call: TRBV5-1
d_call: TRBD2
cdr3_aa: CASAASSGGLYPYEQYF
cdr3_nt: TGCGCCAGCGCAGCCTCTAGCGGTGGCCTATACCCCTACGAGCAGTACTTC

j_call: TRBJ2-7
clone_size: NA
v_call: TRBV20-1
d_call: NA
cdr3_aa: CSATVAGRGGYEQYF
cdr3_nt: TGCAGTGCTACCGTGGCAGGGAGGGGGGGCTACGAGCAGTACTTC

j_call: TRBJ2-6
clone_size: many
v_call: TRBV6-2/TRBV6-3
d_call: NA
cdr3_aa: CASSFPWGSGANVLTF
cdr3_nt: TGTGCCAGCAGTTTCCCCTGGGGGTCTGGGGCCAACGTCCTGACTTTC

j_call: TRBJ2-7
clone_size: NA
v_call: TRBV7-6
d_call: TRBD1
cdr3_aa: CASSARGQGAAYEQYF
cdr3_nt: TGTGCCAGCAGCGCTAGGGGACAGGGGGCGGCCTACGAGCAGTACTTC

j_call: TRBJ1-4
clone_size: NA
v_call: TRBV19
d_call: NA
cdr3_aa: CASAGGRGSNEKLFF
cdr3_nt: TGTGCCAGCGCTGGCGGTCGGGGGTCTAATGAAAAACTGTTTTTT

j_call: TRBJ2-3
clone_size: NA
v_call: TRBV5-1
d_call: TRBD2
cdr3_aa: CASRYGLAGGTDTQYF
cdr3_nt: TGCGCCAGCAGATATGGACTAGCGGGGGGCACAGATACGCAGTATTTT

j_call: TRBJ2-2
clone_size: few
v_call: TRBV7-9
d_call: TRBD2
cdr3_aa: CASSLTSGGERTGELFF
cdr3_nt: TGTGCCAGCAGCTTGACTAGCGGGGGGGAAAGGACCGGGGAGCTGTTTTTT

j_call: TRBJ1-2
clone_size: NA
v_call: TRBV5-5
d_call: TRBD1
cdr3_aa: CASSLGDRAPCGYTF
cdr3_nt: TGTGCCAGCAGCTTGGGGGACAGGGCTCCCTGTGGCTACACCTTC

j_call: TRBJ2-2
clone_size: NA
v_call: TRBV12-3/TRBV12-4
d_call: NA
cdr3_aa: CASSRAGELFF
cdr3_nt: TGTGCCAGCTCGAGAGCCGGGGAGCTGTTTTTT